This T cell receptor (beta chain) was found in a study of T cell repertoires in cytomegalovirus infection (dated by TCRdb to between 2018 and 2021). Regarding the complete study: Because public TCR beta signatures pointed to carriage of CMV infection together with the matching HLA type, the HLA type of each donor mattered for the analysis.

This clonotype was picked up a small number of times. What antigen it recognizes has not been identified. No qualities accompany the bases; no much larger clone lies one base away. The sequencer was an Illumina HiSeq 1500. TCRdb reran the public reads through fastp at Q25 and MiXCR, keeping productive beta chains. A single entry per CDR3 protein holds the most common genes and DNA from its merged rows. The sample contains 300,000 to 400,000 distinct CDR3 sequences, roughly 20% of them found a single time. 7.5% to 9.5% of the sample belongs to the ten largest clones. Trimming removed 4 bases from V and 1 base from J; the gene matches leave 3 bases unexplained. The CDR3 measures 15 amino acids from cysteine to phenylalanine. Just the 45-base CDR3 DNA is kept, in frame starting at base 1. CDR1 and CDR2 are drawn from the germline V gene: SNHLY, FYNNEI. Broader findings and caveats from the paper: The ex vivo response was dominated by HLA-C-restricted CMV-specific TCR beta clonotypes, which also provided the single most frequent clonotype in two of eight donors. In both this cohort and an independent cohort of approximately 350 donors, the cumulative frequency of public TCR beta family members distinguished carriers of CMV infection plus the relevant HLA type.

The chain was built from TRBV2 and TRBJ2-3; the junction holds 9 bases that match TRBD2. The sequence was obtained from a human donor in good health (CMV status not recorded). Some clones in this sample may be carry-over from other donors' samples. Sequencing was done on a sample of PBMCs. The CDR3 protein is CASSVSSGGTDTQYF. The DNA sequence follows: TGTGCCAGCAGTGTGTCTAGCGGGGGCACAGATACGCAGTATTTT.